A selection of T cell receptor beta chains follows, all from one sample in a study of post-analysis software for immune sequencing data. TCRdb ran MiXCR on the PCR reads and lists one entry per CDR3 protein. The data show hundreds of thousands of distinct CDR3 sequences, 30% seen once. Sequenced material: blood. These TCRs come from a girl aged 5-17 years with multiple sclerosis. Each CDR3 is given with its conserved first and last residue. Each record gives: D gene, clone size, V gene, J gene, CDR3 DNA, CDR3 protein. The D gene is left open where the match is weak. Some rows mark clone size as missing; the rest say once, few, many or name a class of expanded clone.

d_call: .
clone_size: .
v_call: TRBV5-5
j_call: TRBJ2-1
cdr3_nt: TGTGCCAGCAGCTTGGTTGTTTTCTACAATGAGCAGTTCTTC
cdr3_aa: CASSLVVFYNEQFF

d_call: TRBD2
clone_size: .
v_call: TRBV6-6
j_call: TRBJ2-3
cdr3_nt: TGTGCCAGCCCCCCACGGCGGGGGGGCCTCGATACGCAGTATTTT
cdr3_aa: CASPPRRGGLDTQYF

d_call: TRBD1
clone_size: many
v_call: TRBV7-2
j_call: TRBJ2-1
cdr3_nt: TGTGCCAGCAGCTTAGGCCCGGGACAGGGGTTTAATGAGCAGTTCTTC
cdr3_aa: CASSLGPGQGFNEQFF

d_call: TRBD2
clone_size: .
v_call: TRBV28
j_call: TRBJ2-1
cdr3_nt: TGTGCCAGCAGCTCTATCGGACTAGCGGGACGAATTGAGCAGTTCTTC
cdr3_aa: CASSSIGLAGRIEQFF

d_call: TRBD1
clone_size: .
v_call: TRBV3-1
j_call: TRBJ1-1
cdr3_nt: TGTGCCAGCAGCCACGAACCGGGACAGGGTTCTCTGAACACTGAAGCTTTCTTT
cdr3_aa: CASSHEPGQGSLNTEAFF

d_call: TRBD2
clone_size: .
v_call: TRBV4-3
j_call: TRBJ2-1
cdr3_nt: TGCGCCAGCAGCGCCGGGACTAGCGGGAGTGGGTACAATGAGCAGTTCTTC
cdr3_aa: CASSAGTSGSGYNEQFF

d_call: .
clone_size: few
v_call: TRBV29-1
j_call: TRBJ1-2
cdr3_nt: TGCAGCGTTGAAGATATTGGGCTCAACTATGGCTACACCTTC
cdr3_aa: CSVEDIGLNYGYTF

d_call: TRBD1
clone_size: few
v_call: TRBV20-1
j_call: TRBJ2-3
cdr3_nt: TGCAGTGCTAGAAGGGACAGGGGGTGGACAGATACGCAGTATTTT
cdr3_aa: CSARRDRGWTDTQYF

d_call: TRBD2
clone_size: few
v_call: TRBV6-5
j_call: TRBJ2-1
cdr3_nt: TGTGCCAGCAGTAAGGCGGGGGGCGCCTACAATGAGCAGTTCTTC
cdr3_aa: CASSKAGGAYNEQFF

d_call: .
clone_size: few
v_call: TRBV10-1
j_call: TRBJ2-3
cdr3_nt: TGCGCCAGCAGTGGGCCCGGCGGGCCCGATACGCAGTATTTT
cdr3_aa: CASSGPGGPDTQYF

d_call: TRBD2
clone_size: few
v_call: TRBV6-2/TRBV6-3
j_call: TRBJ2-4
cdr3_nt: TGTGCCAGCAGTTACTCGTTGGCGGGAGGCACAGCCAAAAACATTCAGTACTTC
cdr3_aa: CASSYSLAGGTAKNIQYF

d_call: TRBD2
clone_size: .
v_call: TRBV20-1
j_call: TRBJ2-3
cdr3_nt: TGCAGTGCTAGAGACCGCCGGAGCGGGAGATTCGATACGCAGTATTTT
cdr3_aa: CSARDRRSGRFDTQYF

d_call: .
clone_size: .
v_call: TRBV20-1
j_call: TRBJ2-5
cdr3_nt: TGCAGTGGCCGGCAGCAAGAGACCCAGTACTTC
cdr3_aa: CSGRQQETQYF

d_call: .
clone_size: many
v_call: TRBV20-1
j_call: TRBJ2-7
cdr3_nt: TGCAGTGCTAGCCGTCCGACAGGCTACTACGAGCAGTACTTC
cdr3_aa: CSASRPTGYYEQYF

d_call: TRBD1
clone_size: .
v_call: TRBV10-3
j_call: TRBJ2-1
cdr3_nt: TGTGCCATCAGCCGACAGGGAGCAGGTAGGGATGAGCAGTTCTTC
cdr3_aa: CAISRQGAGRDEQFF

d_call: TRBD1
clone_size: .
v_call: TRBV4-3
j_call: TRBJ2-7
cdr3_nt: TGCGCCGGCAGCCTGGACAGGTCGGGCTACGAGCAGTACTTC
cdr3_aa: CAGSLDRSGYEQYF

d_call: TRBD1
clone_size: few
v_call: TRBV10-3
j_call: TRBJ1-2
cdr3_nt: TGTGCCATCAGTGAGTCGAGGGGGCAAGACTATGGCTACACCTTC
cdr3_aa: CAISESRGQDYGYTF

d_call: .
clone_size: .
v_call: TRBV27
j_call: TRBJ2-1
cdr3_nt: TGTGCCAGCAGGCGACCAGGGGCGGGGCCTTACAATGAGCAGTTCTTC
cdr3_aa: CASRRPGAGPYNEQFF

d_call: TRBD1
clone_size: few
v_call: TRBV29-1
j_call: TRBJ2-7
cdr3_nt: TGCAGCGTTGAAGACCCAAGAGGGGGCGACTCCTACGAGCAGTACTTC
cdr3_aa: CSVEDPRGGDSYEQYF

d_call: .
clone_size: .
v_call: TRBV27
j_call: TRBJ2-2
cdr3_nt: TGTGCCAGCAGTTTATATGCACTTGGGGCAGGGTTGGCCGGGGAGCTGTTTTTT
cdr3_aa: CASSLYALGAGLAGELFF

d_call: TRBD2
clone_size: few
v_call: TRBV9
j_call: TRBJ2-1
cdr3_nt: TGTGCCAGCAGCCCCTCTCTAGCGGGAGTTCTCCTCAATGAGCAGTTCTTC
cdr3_aa: CASSPSLAGVLLNEQFF

d_call: TRBD1
clone_size: .
v_call: TRBV7-2
j_call: TRBJ1-1
cdr3_nt: TGTGCCAGCAGCCCACAACAGGGGTGGAACACTGAAGCTTTCTTT
cdr3_aa: CASSPQQGWNTEAFF

d_call: .
clone_size: few
v_call: TRBV20-1
j_call: TRBJ1-3
cdr3_nt: TGCAGTGCTCGAGATGGCACAGGGGGAAACACCATATATTTT
cdr3_aa: CSARDGTGGNTIYF

d_call: .
clone_size: few
v_call: TRBV6-6
j_call: TRBJ2-5
cdr3_nt: TGTGCCAGCAGCGTACAGGGCTCAGAGACCCAGTACTTC
cdr3_aa: CASSVQGSETQYF

d_call: .
clone_size: .
v_call: TRBV6-4
j_call: TRBJ2-7
cdr3_nt: TGTGCCAGCAGTGACTCGTGGGCGTACGAGCAGTACTTC
cdr3_aa: CASSDSWAYEQYF

d_call: .
clone_size: .
v_call: TRBV12-3/TRBV12-4
j_call: TRBJ2-7
cdr3_nt: TGTGCCAGCGGGGACACAGGGTTAGCCTACGAGCAGTACTTC
cdr3_aa: CASGDTGLAYEQYF

d_call: .
clone_size: .
v_call: TRBV5-5
j_call: TRBJ2-5
cdr3_nt: TGTGCCAGCACGATACAGGGTTCTGTTGCAGCAGAGACCCAGTACTTC
cdr3_aa: CASTIQGSVAAETQYF

d_call: TRBD2
clone_size: .
v_call: TRBV14
j_call: TRBJ2-7
cdr3_nt: TGTGCCAGCAGCCAAGGTCACCTAGCGGGACCCTACGAGCAGTACTTC
cdr3_aa: CASSQGHLAGPYEQYF

d_call: TRBD1
clone_size: .
v_call: TRBV3-1
j_call: TRBJ1-2
cdr3_nt: TGTGCCAGCAGCCAACAGGGGGCGGGATATGGCTACACCTTC
cdr3_aa: CASSQQGAGYGYTF

d_call: TRBD1
clone_size: .
v_call: TRBV14
j_call: TRBJ1-2
cdr3_nt: TGTGCCAGCAGCCGACGACAGGGGTATGGCTACACCTTC
cdr3_aa: CASSRRQGYGYTF

d_call: .
clone_size: .
v_call: TRBV7-8
j_call: TRBJ1-5
cdr3_nt: TGTGCCAGCAGCTTAGCGCGGGGGCTGAGCAATCAGCCCCAGCATTTT
cdr3_aa: CASSLARGLSNQPQHF

d_call: TRBD2
clone_size: few
v_call: TRBV4-3
j_call: TRBJ2-7
cdr3_nt: TGCGCCAGCAGCCAAGGACTAGCGGTAGGGGTAGAGCAGTACTTC
cdr3_aa: CASSQGLAVGVEQYF

d_call: .
clone_size: few
v_call: TRBV29-1
j_call: TRBJ2-3
cdr3_nt: TGCAGCGCCAATCGCCTCGGGGGCGGCACAGATACGCAGTATTTT
cdr3_aa: CSANRLGGGTDTQYF

d_call: TRBD2
clone_size: .
v_call: TRBV6-5
j_call: TRBJ2-1
cdr3_nt: TGTGCCAGCGAAAGGAGCGGGAGCTCCTACAATGAGCAGTTCTTC
cdr3_aa: CASERSGSSYNEQFF

d_call: .
clone_size: few
v_call: TRBV4-1
j_call: TRBJ1-1
cdr3_nt: TGCGCCAGCAGCCCCGACTGGGGGGGAGATACTGAAGCTTTCTTT
cdr3_aa: CASSPDWGGDTEAFF

d_call: .
clone_size: few
v_call: TRBV5-1
j_call: TRBJ2-3
cdr3_nt: TGCGCCAGCAGCCTGTTACGAGGGAGCACAGATACGCAGTATTTT
cdr3_aa: CASSLLRGSTDTQYF

d_call: .
clone_size: .
v_call: TRBV2
j_call: TRBJ2-7
cdr3_nt: TGTGCCAGCAGGGACTTGGATTACTACGAGCAGTACTTC
cdr3_aa: CASRDLDYYEQYF

d_call: TRBD2
clone_size: .
v_call: TRBV5-1
j_call: TRBJ2-3
cdr3_nt: TGCGCCAGCAGCTTGGGATGGTTAGCGGGCTCCACAGATACGCAGTATTTT
cdr3_aa: CASSLGWLAGSTDTQYF

d_call: TRBD2
clone_size: few
v_call: TRBV6-5
j_call: TRBJ2-1
cdr3_nt: TGTGCCAGCAGTTACTCTCCTAGCGGGATTTTAGATGAGCAGTTCTTC
cdr3_aa: CASSYSPSGILDEQFF

d_call: .
clone_size: few
v_call: TRBV20-1
j_call: TRBJ1-2
cdr3_nt: TGCAGTGCCTCAGGGTCCCCCAACTATGGCTACACCTTC
cdr3_aa: CSASGSPNYGYTF

d_call: .
clone_size: .
v_call: TRBV19
j_call: TRBJ1-5
cdr3_nt: TGTGCCACCGCCGGAGGGCGCGAGGGCAATCAGCCCCAGCATTTT
cdr3_aa: CATAGGREGNQPQHF

d_call: TRBD1
clone_size: .
v_call: TRBV27
j_call: TRBJ1-1
cdr3_nt: TGTGCCAGCAGTACCCAACGACAGGGGGTCGGCACTGAAGCTTTCTTT
cdr3_aa: CASSTQRQGVGTEAFF

d_call: TRBD1
clone_size: .
v_call: TRBV19
j_call: TRBJ2-1
cdr3_nt: TGTGCCAGTAGCCTGGACAGGGAAATCGACAATGAGCAGTTCTTC
cdr3_aa: CASSLDREIDNEQFF

d_call: TRBD2
clone_size: few
v_call: TRBV10-3
j_call: TRBJ2-1
cdr3_nt: TGTGCCATCAGGACCAGCGGGGGGGCTGGGAATGAGCAGTTCTTC
cdr3_aa: CAIRTSGGAGNEQFF

d_call: TRBD2
clone_size: .
v_call: TRBV20-1
j_call: TRBJ2-7
cdr3_nt: TGCAGTGTCCGGCGGGGGAACTACGAGCAGTACTTC
cdr3_aa: CSVRRGNYEQYF

d_call: .
clone_size: few
v_call: TRBV7-2
j_call: TRBJ2-7
cdr3_nt: TGTGCCAGCAGCTCTCACATGGCCTACGAGCAGTACTTC
cdr3_aa: CASSSHMAYEQYF

d_call: .
clone_size: few
v_call: TRBV6-2/TRBV6-3
j_call: TRBJ2-1
cdr3_nt: TGTGCCAGCAGTTCTTGGGCGACTAATGAGCAGTTCTTC
cdr3_aa: CASSSWATNEQFF